The clone carrying this TCR beta chain was seen repeatedly, ten times or more. As yet, its antigen is unknown. These data are taken from a study of CD8 T cells in ankylosing spondylitis. The study, taken as a whole, reports: Researchers report that disease-linked clones proved CD8+ and relatively rare in peripheral blood. Disease-linked clones reportedly concentrated significantly in matched ankylosing spondylitis synovial fluid.

With molecular barcodes, quantitative 5'-RACE was used to make the TCR beta libraries. TCRdb reanalysed the 5' RACE reads using MiXCR and keeps one entry per CDR3 protein. Here the sample spans 200,000 to 300,000 distinct CDR3 sequences, about 9.1% being singletons. V was clipped by 6 bases and J by 2 bases, with 13 bases between them. The CDR3 loop spans 13 amino acids. The germline gives CDR1 DFQATT, CDR2 SNEGSKA (reference sequence). The receptor's source is a male donor with ankylosing spondylitis or in good health (not recorded which). Material: blood, either unsorted or a sorted T cell fraction (not recorded which). V and J are TRBV20-1 and TRBJ1-1, with D perhaps matching TRBD1 (6 bases). The CDR3: CSAPRGGNTEAFF. The CDR3 coding sequence is TGCAGTGCCCCCAGGGGCGGTAACACTGAAGCTTTCTTT.